This TCR beta chain was sequenced for a study of regulatory T cells in long-lasting Graves disease. Remarks on this clonotype: Its antigen is not identified. A much larger clone differs from this one at a single base, so this may be a read error.

Arm-PCR of CDR3 regions and iRepertoire HTBI primers were the basis on which TCR beta libraries were built. TCRdb fed the multiplex PCR reads into MiXCR, producing one record per CDR3 protein. The sample lists 450,000 or so distinct CDR3 sequences; 20% to 25% were seen once. Time point denoted: persistent/refractory GD, antithyroid drugs over 5 years with positive TRAb. PBMCs provided the RNA from which the TCR library was made. V shed 8 bases and J shed 5 bases, with 19 bases lying between them. Germline values: CDR1 MDHEN, CDR2 SYDVKM. The CDR3 sequence is 15 residues long. Study-wide results and caveats: Accuracy was possibly reduced by small sample size.

This chain connects TRBV28 to TRBJ1-5; D is uncertain. The clonotype was recovered from a female donor with Graves disease. The sample was peripheral blood mononuclear cells (PBMCs), taken when the disease was refractory, from a patient treated with antithyroid drugs. The CDR3 DNA reads as TGTGCCAGCTCCCCTTTATTGGGAGGCTATCAGCCCCAGCATTTT. Protein: CASSPLLGGYQPQHF. The full variable domain, its missing parts supplied by reference TRBV28 and TRBJ1-5, is DVKVTQSSRYLVKRTGEKVFLECVQDMDHENMFWYRQDPGLGLRLIYFSYDVKMKEKGDIPEGYSVSREKKERFSLILESASTNQTSMYLCASSPLLGGYQPQHFGDGTRLSIL.